This T cell receptor beta chain was identified in a study of blood T cell repertoires in COVID-19. The protocol was immunoSEQ multiplex PCR, while the TCRdb copy is restricted to in-frame clones and leaves out a portion. The sample lists roughly 200,000 clones, just over 85% occurring once. Trimming left V 5 bases short and J 5 bases short, with 12 bases between. The germline gives CDR1 KGHDR, CDR2 SFDVKD. This CDR3 has 14 amino acids. The material sequenced was peripheral blood. V gene TRBV24-1 combines with J gene TRBJ2-1; perhaps TRBD1 as D (6 bases). The origin of this receptor is a man between 18 and 35 years old with active or convalescent COVID-19. The CDR3 sequence is CATSGNREHNEQFF. The DNA of the CDR3 is TGTGCCACCAGTGGGAACAGGGAACACAATGAGCAGTTCTTC.